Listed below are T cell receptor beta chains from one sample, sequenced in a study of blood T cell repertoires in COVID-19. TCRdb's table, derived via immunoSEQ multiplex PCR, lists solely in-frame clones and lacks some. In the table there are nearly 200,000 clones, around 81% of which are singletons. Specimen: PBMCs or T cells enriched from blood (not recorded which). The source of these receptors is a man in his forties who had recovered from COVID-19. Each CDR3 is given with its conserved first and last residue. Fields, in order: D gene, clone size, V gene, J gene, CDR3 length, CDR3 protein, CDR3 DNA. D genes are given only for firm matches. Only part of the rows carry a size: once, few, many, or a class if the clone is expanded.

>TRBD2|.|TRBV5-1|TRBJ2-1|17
CASSLTSGGKPYNEQFF
TGCGCCAGCAGCTTGACTAGCGGGGGGAAACCCTACAATGAGCAGTTCTTC
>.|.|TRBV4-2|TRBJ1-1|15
CASSQTPVSTTEAFF
TGTGCCAGCAGCCAGACACCAGTTTCGACGACTGAAGCTTTCTTT
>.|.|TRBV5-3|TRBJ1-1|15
CARSLGTAGNTEAFF
TGTGCCAGAAGCTTGGGAACGGCAGGGAACACTGAAGCTTTCTTT
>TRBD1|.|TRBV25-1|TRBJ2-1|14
CASSELKGADEQFF
TGTGCCAGCAGTGAATTGAAGGGGGCGGATGAGCAGTTCTTC
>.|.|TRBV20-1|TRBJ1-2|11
CSAVDYGGDTF
TGCAGTGCCGTTGACTATGGCGGGGACACCTTC
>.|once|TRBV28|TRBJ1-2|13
CASMRGAGYGYTF
TGTGCCAGCATGCGGGGGGCGGGCTATGGCTACACCTTC
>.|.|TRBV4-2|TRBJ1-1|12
CASMVTGSEAFF
TGTGCCAGCATGGTTACTGGTTCAGAAGCTTTCTTT
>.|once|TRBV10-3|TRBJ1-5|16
CAISESQGSGNQPQHF
TGTGCCATCAGTGAGTCCCAGGGATCGGGCAATCAGCCCCAGCATTTT
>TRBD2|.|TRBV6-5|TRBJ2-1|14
CASSHQSSGLLQFF
TGTGCCAGCAGTCATCAGTCTAGCGGGCTTTTGCAGTTCTTC
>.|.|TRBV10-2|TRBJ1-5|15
CASSIPRYSNQPQHF
TGCGCCAGCAGTATCCCTCGGTATAGCAATCAGCCCCAGCATTTT
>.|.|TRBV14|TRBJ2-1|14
CASSQVARYDEQFF
TGTGCCAGCAGCCAAGTTGCTAGGTACGATGAGCAGTTCTTC
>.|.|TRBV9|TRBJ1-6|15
CASSVGSPGNSPLHF
TGTGCCAGCAGCGTAGGGTCCCCAGGAAATTCACCCCTCCACTTT
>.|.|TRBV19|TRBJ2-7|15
CASSRETTGAYEQYF
TGTGCCAGTAGTAGAGAGACGACAGGAGCCTACGAGCAGTACTTC
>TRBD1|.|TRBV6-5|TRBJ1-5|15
CASTRTGPLASPQHF
TGTGCCAGCACCAGGACAGGACCGTTAGCATCACCCCAGCATTTT
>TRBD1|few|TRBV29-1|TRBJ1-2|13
CSVYKQGAYGYTF
TGCAGCGTTTATAAACAGGGGGCGTATGGCTACACCTTC
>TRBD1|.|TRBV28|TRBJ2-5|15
CASSGGGTGQETQYF
TGTGCCAGCTCGGGCGGAGGGACAGGTCAAGAGACCCAGTACTTC
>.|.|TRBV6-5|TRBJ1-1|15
CASRRQGSMNTEAFF
TGTGCCAGCAGACGCCAGGGAAGCATGAACACTGAAGCTTTCTTT
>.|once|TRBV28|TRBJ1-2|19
CASSPSGGAFVIRPYGYTF
TGTGCCAGCAGCCCCTCGGGGGGCGCGTTTGTAATTCGGCCCTATGGCTACACCTTC
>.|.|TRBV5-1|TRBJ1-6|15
CASTFEGGLNSPLHF
TGCGCCAGCACCTTTGAGGGGGGGTTGAATTCACCCCTCCACTTT
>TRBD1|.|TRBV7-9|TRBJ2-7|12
CASRGTGGEQYF
TGTGCCAGCAGGGGGACAGGAGGCGAGCAGTACTTC
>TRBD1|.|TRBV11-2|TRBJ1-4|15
CASSPPLGTGEKLFF
TGTGCCAGCAGCCCGCCCCTCGGGACAGGGGAAAAACTGTTTTTT
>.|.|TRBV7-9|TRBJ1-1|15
CASSLDGTLNTEAFF
TGTGCCAGCAGCTTAGATGGGACATTGAACACTGAAGCTTTCTTT
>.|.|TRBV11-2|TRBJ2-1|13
CASSLDPGSEQFF
TGTGCCAGCAGCTTAGATCCGGGGAGTGAGCAGTTCTTC
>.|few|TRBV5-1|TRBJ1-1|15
CASSSQTAQNTEAFF
TGCGCCAGCAGCTCTCAGACAGCTCAGAACACTGAAGCTTTCTTT
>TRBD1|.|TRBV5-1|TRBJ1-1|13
CASRTGSGAEAFF
TGCGCCAGCCGGACAGGGTCTGGCGCTGAAGCTTTCTTT
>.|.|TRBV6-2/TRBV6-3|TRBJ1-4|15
CASSYGQRQPEKLFF
TGTGCCAGCAGTTATGGGCAAAGGCAACCCGAAAAACTGTTTTTT
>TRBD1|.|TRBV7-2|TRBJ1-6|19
CASSSTPGQTSSYNSPLHF
TGTGCCAGCAGCTCCACTCCGGGACAGACGAGCTCCTATAATTCACCCCTCCACTTT
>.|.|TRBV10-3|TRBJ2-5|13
CAISQTVQETQYF
TGTGCCATCAGCCAGACAGTCCAAGAGACCCAGTACTTC